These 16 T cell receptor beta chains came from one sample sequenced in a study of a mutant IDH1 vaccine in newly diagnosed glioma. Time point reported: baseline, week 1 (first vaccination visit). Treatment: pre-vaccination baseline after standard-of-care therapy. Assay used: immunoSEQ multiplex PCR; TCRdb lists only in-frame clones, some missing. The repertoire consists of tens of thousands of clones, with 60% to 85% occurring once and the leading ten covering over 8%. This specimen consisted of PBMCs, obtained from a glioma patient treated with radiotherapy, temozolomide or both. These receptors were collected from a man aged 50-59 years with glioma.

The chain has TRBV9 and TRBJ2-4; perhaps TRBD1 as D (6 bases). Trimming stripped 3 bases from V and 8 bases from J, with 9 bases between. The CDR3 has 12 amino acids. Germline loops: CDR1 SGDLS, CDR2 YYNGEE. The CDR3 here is CASSGEGDIQYF. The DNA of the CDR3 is TGTGCCAGCAGCGGCGAGGGGGACATTCAGTACTTC.

DNA of the CDR3: TGTGCCACTACCCCGGGACAGACCTACGAGCAGTACTTC. Its translation: CATTPGQTYEQYF. The gene calls are TRBV10-3 and TRBJ2-7; 7 bases line up with TRBD1. Trimming at V came to 10 bases and at J to 2 bases, leaving 8 bases not matched to a gene. Germline CDR1 is ENHRY and CDR2 is SYGVKD. The CDR3 length is 13 residues.

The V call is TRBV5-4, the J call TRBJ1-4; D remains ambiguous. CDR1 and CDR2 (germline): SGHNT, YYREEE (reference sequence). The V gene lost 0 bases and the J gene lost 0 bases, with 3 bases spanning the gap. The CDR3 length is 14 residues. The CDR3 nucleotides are TGTGCCAGCAGCTTGGCGCCAACTAATGAAAAACTGTTTTTT. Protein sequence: CASSLAPTNEKLFF.

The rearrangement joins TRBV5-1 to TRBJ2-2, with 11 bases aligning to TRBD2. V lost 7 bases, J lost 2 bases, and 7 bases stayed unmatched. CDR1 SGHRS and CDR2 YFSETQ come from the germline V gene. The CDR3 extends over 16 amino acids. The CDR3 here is CASSGTSGTNTGELFF. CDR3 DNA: TGCGCCAGCTCCGGGACTAGCGGAACCAACACCGGGGAGCTGTTTTTT.

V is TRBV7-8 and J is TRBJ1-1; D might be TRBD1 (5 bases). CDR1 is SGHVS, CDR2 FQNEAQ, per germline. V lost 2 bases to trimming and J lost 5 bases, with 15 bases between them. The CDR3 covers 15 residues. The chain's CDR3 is CASSLMLGERTEAFF. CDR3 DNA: TGTGCCAGCAGCTTAATGTTGGGGGAGCGGACTGAAGCTTTCTTT.

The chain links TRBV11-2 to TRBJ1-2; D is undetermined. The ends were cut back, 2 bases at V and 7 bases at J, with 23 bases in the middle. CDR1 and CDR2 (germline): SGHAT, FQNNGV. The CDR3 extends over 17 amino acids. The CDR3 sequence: CASSLPGLSTRPGGYTF. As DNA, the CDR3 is TGTGCCAGCAGCTTACCCGGATTATCGACACGTCCTGGTGGCTACACCTTC. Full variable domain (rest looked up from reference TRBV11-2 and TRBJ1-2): EAGVAQSPRYKIIEKRQSVAFWCNPISGHATLYWYQQILGQGPKLLIQFQNNGVVDDSQLPKDRFSAERLKGVDSTLKIQPAKLEDSAVYLCASSLPGLSTRPGGYTFGSGTRLTVV.

The CDR3 DNA follows: TGTGCCAGCAGCGTAGGGGGAGACGACAATGAGCAGTTCTTC. Protein product: CASSVGGDDNEQFF. This rearrangement joins TRBV9 to TRBJ2-1, with a tentative D call TRBD2 (5 bases). Germline V gene lookup returns CDR1 SGDLS and CDR2 YYNGEE. V lost 0 bases to trimming and J lost 5 bases, with 9 bases between them. There are 14 residues in the CDR3.

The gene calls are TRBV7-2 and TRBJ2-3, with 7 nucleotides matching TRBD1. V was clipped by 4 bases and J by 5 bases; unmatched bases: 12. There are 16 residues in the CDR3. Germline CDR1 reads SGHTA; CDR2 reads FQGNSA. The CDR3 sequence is CASSSPGQSKGDTQYF. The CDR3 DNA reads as TGTGCCAGCAGCTCCCCGGGACAGTCAAAAGGAGATACGCAGTATTTT.

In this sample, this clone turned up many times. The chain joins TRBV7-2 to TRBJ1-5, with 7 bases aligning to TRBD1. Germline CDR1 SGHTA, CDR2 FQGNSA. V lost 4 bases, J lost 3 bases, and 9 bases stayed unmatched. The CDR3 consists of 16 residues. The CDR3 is CASSSWTGVPNQPQHF. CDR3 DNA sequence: TGTGCCAGCAGCTCCTGGACAGGAGTCCCCAATCAGCCCCAGCATTTT.

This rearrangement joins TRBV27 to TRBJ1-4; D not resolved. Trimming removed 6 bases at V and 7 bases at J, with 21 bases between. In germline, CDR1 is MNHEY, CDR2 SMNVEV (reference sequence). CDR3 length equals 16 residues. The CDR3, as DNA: TGTGCCAGCAGCCGACTGCTAGGGCAAGGCGGTGAAAAACTGTTTTTT. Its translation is CASSRLLGQGGEKLFF.

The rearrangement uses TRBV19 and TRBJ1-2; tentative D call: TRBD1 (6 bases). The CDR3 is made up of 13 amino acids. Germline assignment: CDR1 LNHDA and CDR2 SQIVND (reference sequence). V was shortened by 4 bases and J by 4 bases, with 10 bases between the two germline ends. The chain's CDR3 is CASSTAGAYGYTF. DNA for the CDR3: TGTGCCAGTAGTACGGCAGGGGCCTATGGCTACACCTTC.

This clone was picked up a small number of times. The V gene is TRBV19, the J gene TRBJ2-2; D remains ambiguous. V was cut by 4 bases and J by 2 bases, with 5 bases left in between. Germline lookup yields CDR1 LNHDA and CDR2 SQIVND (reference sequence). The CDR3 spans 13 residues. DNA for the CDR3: TGTGCCAGTAGTAAGTCTAACACCGGGGAGCTGTTTTTT. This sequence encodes CASSKSNTGELFF.

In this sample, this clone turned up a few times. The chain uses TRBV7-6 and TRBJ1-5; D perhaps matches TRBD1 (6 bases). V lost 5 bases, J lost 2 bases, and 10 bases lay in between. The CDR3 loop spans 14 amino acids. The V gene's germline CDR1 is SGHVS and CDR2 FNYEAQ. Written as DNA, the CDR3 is TGTGCCAGCAGCCTGCGGACAGGCAATCAGCCCCAGCATTTT. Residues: CASSLRTGNQPQHF.

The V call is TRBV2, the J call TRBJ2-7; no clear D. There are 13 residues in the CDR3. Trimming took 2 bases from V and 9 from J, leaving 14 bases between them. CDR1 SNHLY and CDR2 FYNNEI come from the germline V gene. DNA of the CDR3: TGTGCCAGCAGTGAACGATTGGTTACGAGGCAGTACTTC. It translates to CASSERLVTRQYF.

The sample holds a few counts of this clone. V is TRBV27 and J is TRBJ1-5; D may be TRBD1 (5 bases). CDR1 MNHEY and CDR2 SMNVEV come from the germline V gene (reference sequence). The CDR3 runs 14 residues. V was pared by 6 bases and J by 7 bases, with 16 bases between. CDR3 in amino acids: CASRPLLGDQPQHF. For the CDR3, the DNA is TGTGCCAGCAGGCCCCTCCTAGGGGACCAGCCCCAGCATTTT.

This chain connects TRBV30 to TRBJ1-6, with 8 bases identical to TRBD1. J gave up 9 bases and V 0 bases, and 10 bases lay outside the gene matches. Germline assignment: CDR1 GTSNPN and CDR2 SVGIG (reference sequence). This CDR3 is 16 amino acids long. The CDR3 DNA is TGTGCCTGGAGTGTGGCAGGGGGCAGGTTAAGTTCACCCCTCCACTTT. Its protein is CAWSVAGGRLSSPLHF.